Following are 17 T cell receptor beta chains from one sample sequenced in a study of blood T cell repertoires in COVID-19. Assay: immunoSEQ multiplex PCR; the TCRdb copy retains only in-frame clones and omits some. The sample includes 200,000 to 250,000 clones, 84% of them seen just once. The sample comprised PBMCs or T cells enriched from blood (not recorded which). The receptor source for this set is a man in his fifties or sixties who had recovered from COVID-19.

The CDR3 DNA is TGTGCCATCAGTGAAGGGGACAGCCCAAACTATGGCTACACCTTC. Translation: CAISEGDSPNYGYTF. This sequence joins TRBV10-3 and TRBJ1-2; 7 bases are a match to TRBD1. The CDR3 length is 15 residues. The germline V gene has CDR1 ENHRY and CDR2 SYGVKD. The junction had 6 bases not matched to a gene; V was cut back by 3 bases and J by 2 bases.

Here the CDR3 reads CASSQPTGRTAEAFF. DNA of the CDR3: TGCGCCAGCAGCCAACCGACAGGGAGAACGGCTGAAGCTTTCTTT. The chain combines TRBV4-1 with TRBJ1-1; TRBD1 aligns across 7 bases. The germline CDR1 and CDR2 sequences are MGHRA and YSYEKL. J gave up 6 bases and V 2 bases, and 9 bases lay outside the gene matches. The CDR3 consists of 15 residues.

This clone has only one observation. A much bigger clone sits one base away, suggesting this may be a read error. This rearrangement joins TRBV7-2 to TRBJ1-1; D gene unclear. V was clipped by 2 bases and J by 3 bases, with 7 bases between them. The length of the CDR3 is 13 residues. Germline values: CDR1 SGHTA, CDR2 FQGNSA. Here the CDR3 DNA reads TGTGCCAGCAGCTTATCCGGGTACACTGAAGCTTTCTTT. Its protein product is CASSLSGYTEAFF.

The chain couples TRBV3-1 (or the pseudogene TRBV3-2) to TRBJ1-1, with D possibly being TRBD1 (6 bases). This CDR3 comprises 13 residues. Germline V gives CDR1 LGHDT, CDR2 YNNKEL (reference sequence). V dropped 1 base and J dropped 11 bases, with 14 bases sitting between them. In DNA form, the CDR3 reads TGTGCCAGCAGCCAAGTTGGGGGCGCAGGGGCTTTCTTT. Translating gives CASSQVGGAGAFF.

This chain links TRBV18 with TRBJ1-6; D is perhaps TRBD1 (5 bases). V gave up 0 bases and J gave up 10 bases, with 13 bases separating them. Germline V gives CDR1 KGHSH, CDR2 LQKENI. The CDR3 has 15 residues. CDR3 nucleotides: TGTGCCAGCTCACCACCGATAGGGGAAAGATCACCCCTCCACTTT. It specifies CASSPPIGERSPLHF.

The chain couples TRBV11-3 to TRBJ2-1, with 15 bases identical to TRBD2. V lost 5 bases, J lost 8 bases, and 7 bases stayed unmatched. This CDR3 is built from 16 residues. Germline loops: CDR1 SGHNT, CDR2 YENEEA. CDR3 DNA sequence: TGTGCCAGCAGCGCCCGGACTAGCGGGGGGGCCGATGAGCAGTTCTTC. It specifies CASSARTSGGADEQFF.

The V call is TRBV6-6, the J call TRBJ1-5, with a weak D call TRBD1 (6 bases). CDR3 length: 14 residues. In germline, CDR1 is MNHNY, CDR2 SVGAGI (reference sequence). V lost 6 bases and J 3 bases, leaving 12 bases between the germline ends. The CDR3 region has the DNA TGTGCCAGCAGCCAGGTGGGGGCCAATCAGCCCCAGCATTTT. Translating gives CASSQVGANQPQHF.

The genes are TRBV27 and TRBJ1-2, with TRBD1 matching 7 bases. The V and J ends lost 6 bases and 8 bases, in that order; junction bases with no gene match: 12. The CDR3 consists of 14 residues. Germline CDR1 reads MNHEY; CDR2 reads SMNVEV (reference sequence). CDR3 sequence (DNA): TGTGCCAGCAGCTTCGACAGGGCCCTCGGGGGCTACACCTTC. The encoded protein is CASSFDRALGGYTF.

This chain links TRBV7-6 with TRBJ1-5, with 7 bases identical to TRBD1. CDR3 length: 16 amino acids. J gave up 2 bases and V 6 bases, and 10 bases lay outside the gene matches. The germline V gene has CDR1 SGHVS and CDR2 FNYEAQ. In DNA, the CDR3 is TGTGCCAGCAGGCCGGGACAGTTGGAAGGCAATCAGCCCCAGCATTTT. Its protein is CASRPGQLEGNQPQHF.

This sequence joins TRBV3-1 (or the pseudogene TRBV3-2) and TRBJ1-2, with 9 bases lining up with TRBD1. The CDR3 runs to 14 residues. In germline, CDR1 is LGHDT, CDR2 YNNKEL (reference sequence). J lost 5 bases, V lost 4 bases, and 5 bases had no gene match. CDR3 amino acids: CASSPGQGAYGYTF. The CDR3 DNA follows: TGTGCCAGCAGCCCGGGACAGGGAGCGTATGGCTACACCTTC.

The genes are TRBV11-2 and TRBJ2-3, with D unresolved. V was pared by 0 bases and J by 2 bases, with 12 bases between. The CDR3 is 16 residues long. Germline V gene data show CDR1 as SGHAT and CDR2 as FQNNGV. For the CDR3, the DNA is TGTGCCAGCAGCTTAGATGGGTCAGGCTTCACAGATACGCAGTATTTT. Amino acid sequence: CASSLDGSGFTDTQYF.

The V call is TRBV5-8, the J call TRBJ2-4; 7 bases agree with TRBD2. CDR1 SGHTS and CDR2 YDEGEE come from the germline V gene. With 9 bases clipped from V and 7 bases from J, the junction kept 16 bases outside the gene matches. This CDR3 has 15 residues. CDR3 coding DNA: TGTGCCAATGCGGACCTGGCGGGGGAGGGGAACATTCAGTACTTC. This sequence encodes CANADLAGEGNIQYF.

Note on this clone: The sample carries other DNA sequences with the same CDR3. The genes are TRBV13 and TRBJ2-1, with 10 bases aligning to TRBD2. This CDR3 has 15 residues. Trimming removed 5 bases from V and 5 bases from J; junction bases left unmatched: 6. CDR1 is PRHDT and CDR2 is FYEKMQ in the germline V gene (reference sequence). As DNA, the CDR3 is TGTGCCAGCAGCCCCAAGCGGGGGGGGAACAATGAGCAGTTCTTC. This translates into CASSPKRGGNNEQFF.

This sequence joins TRBV6-6 and TRBJ1-6; D might be TRBD1 (6 bases). Germline CDR1 reads MNHNY; CDR2 reads SVGAGI (reference sequence). This CDR3 is built from 15 residues. Trimming shortened V by 2 bases and J by 8 bases, and 13 bases separated the two germline ends. The CDR3 spells CASSYTEQGDSPLHF. CDR3 DNA sequence: TGTGCCAGCAGTTACACTGAACAGGGTGATTCACCCCTCCACTTT.

The chain recombines TRBV7-8 with TRBJ1-1, with D perhaps TRBD1 (6 bases). The V end was cut by 8 bases, the J end by 6 bases, with 19 bases between. The germline CDR1 and CDR2 sequences are SGHVS and FQNEAQ. The CDR3 totals 14 residues. The CDR3 loop is CASVPTTGRAEAFF. Written as DNA, the CDR3 is TGTGCCAGCGTTCCCACTACAGGGCGCGCTGAAGCTTTCTTT. Based on the CDR3 plus reference TRBV7-8 and TRBJ1-1, the full variable domain is GAGVSQSPRYKVAKRGQDVALRCDPISGHVSLFWYQQALGQGPEFLTYFQNEAQLDKSGLPSDRFFAERPEGSVSTLKIQRTQQEDSAVYLCASVPTTGRAEAFFGQGTRLTVV.

The chain combines TRBV5-1 with TRBJ2-2; D may be TRBD2 (6 bases). There are 14 residues in the CDR3. The germline V gene encodes CDR1 SGHRS and CDR2 YFSETQ. V dropped 4 bases and J dropped 2 bases, with 9 bases sitting between them. The CDR3 nucleotides are TGCGCCAGCAGCGGAGGGAGAAACACCGGGGAGCTGTTTTTT. It translates to CASSGGRNTGELFF.

The chain recombines TRBV7-8 with TRBJ1-5; D possibly corresponds to TRBD1 (6 bases). The V gene lost 4 bases and the J gene lost 2 bases, with 9 bases spanning the gap. The CDR3 is 14 amino acids. Germline V gene sequence: CDR1 SGHVS, CDR2 FQNEAQ. DNA of the CDR3: TGTGCCAGCAGCTCCGACAGGCGCAATCAGCCCCAGCATTTT. This encodes CASSSDRRNQPQHF.